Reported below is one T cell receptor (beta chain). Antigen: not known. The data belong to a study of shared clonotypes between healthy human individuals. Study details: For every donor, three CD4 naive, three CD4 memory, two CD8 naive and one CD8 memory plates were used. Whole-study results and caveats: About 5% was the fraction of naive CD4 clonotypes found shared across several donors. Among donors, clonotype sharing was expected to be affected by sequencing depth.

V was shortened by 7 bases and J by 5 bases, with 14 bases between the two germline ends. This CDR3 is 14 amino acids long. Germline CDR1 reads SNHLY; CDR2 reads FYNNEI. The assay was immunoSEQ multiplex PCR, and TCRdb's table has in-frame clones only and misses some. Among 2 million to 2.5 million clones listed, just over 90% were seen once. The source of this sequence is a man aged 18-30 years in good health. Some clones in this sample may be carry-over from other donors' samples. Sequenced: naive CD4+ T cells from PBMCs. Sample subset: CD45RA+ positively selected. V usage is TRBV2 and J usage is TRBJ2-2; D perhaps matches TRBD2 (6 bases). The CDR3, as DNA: TGTGCCAGCACGACTGGCGCGGGAACCGGGGAGCTGTTTTTT. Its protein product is CASTTGAGTGELFF.